These 12 T cell receptor beta chains came from one sample sequenced in a study of blood T cell repertoires in COVID-19. Assay: immunoSEQ multiplex PCR; the TCRdb copy retains only in-frame clones and omits some. Found here are about 69,000 clones, nearly 80% of them singletons; the top ten hold over 45%. The sample consisted of peripheral blood. These receptor sequences come from a human donor in a cohort sampled during active COVID-19.

This CDR3 reads CASSLAASGRAGEQYF. The CDR3 DNA sequence: TGTGCCAGCAGCTTGGCCGCTAGCGGGAGGGCAGGCGAGCAGTACTTC. This chain links TRBV7-8 with TRBJ2-7; 12 bases are shared with TRBD2. The CDR3 loop spans 16 amino acids. The germline V gene encodes CDR1 SGHVS and CDR2 FQNEAQ. V was pared by 3 bases and J by 6 bases, with 9 bases of the junction left unmatched.

The J gene is TRBJ2-7, the V gene TRBV15; 10 bases are shared with TRBD1. This CDR3 region has 15 residues. Germline values: CDR1 LNHNV, CDR2 YYDKDF (reference sequence). With V trimmed by 1 base and J by 5 bases, 5 bases remained unmatched. In DNA, the CDR3 is TGTGCCACCAGCAGAGGACAGGGGGCTTCCCACGAGCAGTACTTC. Amino acid sequence: CATSRGQGASHEQYF.

This clone has just one count. The chain carries TRBV5-5 and TRBJ1-3; 11 nucleotides agree with TRBD1. Germline lookup yields CDR1 SGHKS and CDR2 YYEKEE (reference sequence). The CDR3 consists of 17 residues. V lost 0 bases and J lost 0; bases outside the gene matches: 2. The CDR3 sequence is CASSLDGTGGSGNTIYF. The CDR3 region has the DNA TGTGCCAGCAGCTTGGATGGGACAGGGGGCTCTGGAAACACCATATATTTT. Full variable domain (rest looked up from reference TRBV5-5 and TRBJ1-3): DAGVTQSPTHLIKTRGQQVTLRCSPISGHKSVSWYQQVLGQGPQFIFQYYEKEERGRGNFPDRFSARQFPNYSSELNVNALLLGDSALYLCASSLDGTGGSGNTIYFGEGSWLTVV.

This sequence joins TRBV25-1 and TRBJ2-5; D is ambiguous. The CDR3 consists of 16 residues. Germline lookup yields CDR1 MGHDK and CDR2 SYGVNS. Trimming shortened V by 8 bases and J by 5 bases, and 24 bases separated the two germline ends. The DNA for the CDR3 is TGTGCCAGCCCCCTTCAATTTGGTCGCAGCGTGGAGACCCAGTACTTC. Translated, it gives CASPLQFGRSVETQYF.

The J gene is TRBJ2-3, the V gene TRBV12-5, with a weak D call TRBD2 (6 bases). Trimming left V 1 base short and J 2 bases short, with 13 bases between. This CDR3 region has 16 residues. Germline lookup yields CDR1 LGHNT and CDR2 FRNRAP. The CDR3 sequence: CASGLGFRETTDTQYF. In nucleotides, the CDR3 is TGTGCTAGTGGTTTGGGATTCCGGGAGACCACAGATACGCAGTATTTT.

The V call is TRBV11-3, the J call TRBJ2-2; 7 nucleotides align to TRBD2. The V gene end was trimmed by 1 base and the J gene end by 4 bases; junction bases not matched to a gene: 9. The CDR3 consists of 17 residues. From germline, CDR1 is SGHNT and CDR2 YENEEA. The CDR3 DNA is TGTGCCAGCAGCTTAGCCCTGGGAGGGTCGAGCACCGGGGAGCTGTTTTTT. Protein sequence: CASSLALGGSSTGELFF.

The CDR3 DNA follows: TGTGCCAGCAGTCCGGACAGGGGGACGCTGTTTTTT. Its translation: CASSPDRGTLFF. The V and J genes are TRBV12-3 or TRBV12-4 and TRBJ2-2; 10 bases line up with TRBD1. V lost 5 bases, J lost 13 bases, and 4 bases stayed unmatched. The CDR3 contains 12 residues.

The genes are TRBV5-1 and TRBJ1-1; a weak D match, TRBD1 (6 bases). The CDR3 totals 14 residues. The V and J ends lost 3 bases and 5 bases respectively, with 14 bases between them. Germline assignment: CDR1 SGHRS and CDR2 YFSETQ. The CDR3: CASSSDSPGTEAFF. DNA for the CDR3: TGCGCCAGCAGCTCGGACAGCCCCGGGACTGAAGCTTTCTTT.

The rearrangement uses TRBV21-1 and TRBJ1-1. TRBV21-1 is marked as a pseudogene. The CDR3 spans 15 residues. The CDR3: CASSTPQTVNTEAFF. As DNA, the CDR3 is TGTGCCAGCAGCACCCCCCAAACGGTTAACACTGAAGCTTTCTTT.

This clone was picked up a small number of times. The chain has TRBV28 and TRBJ2-7; tentative D call: TRBD1 (5 bases). V was shortened by 5 bases and J by 5 bases, with 16 bases between the two germline ends. The CDR3 totals 14 residues. Germline CDR1 and CDR2: MDHEN and SYDVKM. Written as DNA, the CDR3 is TGTGCCAGCAGTGAAAGGGGTGGTGGCCACGAGCAGTACTTC. Protein: CASSERGGGHEQYF.

The V and J genes are TRBV5-1 and TRBJ2-5; 7 bases are shared with TRBD1. Germline V gene sequence: CDR1 SGHRS, CDR2 YFSETQ. The CDR3 covers 13 residues. The V gene end was trimmed by 3 bases and the J gene end by 5 bases; junction bases not matched to a gene: 4. The CDR3 region is CASSSQGTETQYF. The CDR3 DNA reads as TGCGCCAGCAGCTCACAGGGGACGGAGACCCAGTACTTC.

The sample holds one count of this clone. V and J are TRBV5-4 and TRBJ1-2, with D possibly TRBD1 on 5 matching bases. Germline V gene data show CDR1 as SGHNT and CDR2 as YYREEE (reference sequence). The CDR3 runs 15 residues. The germline V and J ends were trimmed by 0 bases and 4 bases, with 13 bases remaining between them. The DNA for the CDR3 is TGTGCCAGCAGCTTGGAGGGCAGGGTAAGCTATGGCTACACCTTC. Protein product: CASSLEGRVSYGYTF.